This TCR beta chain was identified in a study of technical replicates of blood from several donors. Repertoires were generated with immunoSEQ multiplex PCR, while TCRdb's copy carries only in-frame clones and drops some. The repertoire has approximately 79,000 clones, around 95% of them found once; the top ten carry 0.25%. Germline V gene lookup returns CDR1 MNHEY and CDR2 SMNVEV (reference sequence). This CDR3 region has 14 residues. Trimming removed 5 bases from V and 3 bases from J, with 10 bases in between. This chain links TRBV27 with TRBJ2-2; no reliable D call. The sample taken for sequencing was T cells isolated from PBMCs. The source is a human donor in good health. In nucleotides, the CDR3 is TGTGCCAGCAGTATAAACAGAGACACCGGGGAGCTGTTTTTT. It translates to CASSINRDTGELFF.